Reported below is one T cell receptor (beta chain). This clone has only one observation. This receptor's antigen is unknown. Base qualities were left out, and no much larger clone turns up one base away. This sample is part of a study of cytomegalovirus exposure and HLA in healthy donors (TCRdb year 2017). In terms of the full investigation: In an earlier analysis of 587 of the donors, roughly 300 Gb of sequence data and 117 million unique TCR beta sequences from 150 million to 200 million T cells were reported. An early release covering roughly 600 HLA-typed donors comprised about 300 gigabases of sequencing data and about 90 million unique TCR sequences. Among the approximately 400 genotyped donors, around 81% belonged to the genetic ancestry cluster associated with self-reported Caucasian donors. The study aimed to test whether signatures of past pathogen exposure could be identified by cataloging public T cell receptors. The study profiled the T cell repertoires of 666 subjects by immunosequencing and related them to cytomegalovirus serostatus. Besides the first cohort of under 700 subjects, a separate validation cohort made up of some 110 different subjects was used. The study combined high-throughput TCR immunosequencing, statistical association of individual TCRs with disease status, and machine learning to predict cytomegalovirus infection status. In a later analysis, previously published TCR beta repertoires from more than 500 donors were re-analyzed and high-resolution HLA genotyping was added so that TCR occurrence patterns could be studied. Rather than drawing on any new phenotypic data, the later analysis identified candidate immune exposures from TCR beta sequences and the way those sequences occurred across donors. An earlier analysis of 450 to 750 of the donors used high-throughput TCR beta sequencing to judge whether each TCR beta V gene segment behaved as functional or pseudogenic. Donor age, sex, ethnicity and CMV serostatus were compiled alongside the repertoire data. In a later genetic analysis, genome-wide SNP genotypes for about 55% of the roughly 700 donors were used, and that subset was treated as a discovery cohort. All discovery cohort repertoires had been generated using a single sequencing platform. HLA typing included class I and class II loci at four-digit resolution. The number of donors typed differed by locus, with 629-630 for A, B, C, DRB1 and DQB1, roughly 520 for DQA1, about 610 for DPA1, and some 450 for DPB1. Because of strong linkage in the cohort, a few DR-DQ haplotypes were treated as single units for association and clustering. Among some 400 genotyped donors of the cohort, an average of roughly 230,000 unique TCR beta nucleotide sequences was sequenced per donor, of which about 18% were non-productive.

The library was made by the immunoSEQ multiplex PCR assay. For the multiplex PCR, a mixture combining 60 forward primers for TCR Vbeta segments and 13 reverse primers for TCR Jbeta segments was used. Amplification of the CDR3 region of rearranged TCR beta genes was performed with a multiplex PCR assay on genomic DNA. Amplified TCR beta libraries were sequenced as 87-base-pair reads on the Illumina HiSeq System. The authors' analysis ran thus. A later analysis tallied 75 million to 95 million unique TCR beta chains across the 660 or so repertoires, and approximately 11 million of those chains were shared by two or more donors. Raw reads were error-corrected and collapsed into unique sequences by a nearest-neighbor algorithm in which closely related sequences were merged to remove PCR and sequencing errors. V, D and J gene segments were assigned by aligning CDR3 sequences to IMGT reference sequences. For a sequence to be retained, at least a six-nucleotide match to both a V gene segment and a J gene segment was required. A rearrangement was called productive if the CDR3 had no stop codons and remained in frame with V and J, and every other rearrangement was called non-productive. CDR3 was defined according to IMGT convention as the region running from the second conserved V-encoded cysteine to the conserved J-encoded phenylalanine. Sequences without an unambiguous match to a single V gene segment were excluded from the earlier analysis of 450 to 750 of the donors. In an earlier analysis of 500 to 750 of the donors, V segments were called functional above 56.7% productive rearrangements and were called segregating when the between-donor standard deviation exceeded 5%. A statistical classification framework was built for diagnosing cytomegalovirus status from the catalog of TCR beta chain sequences. In a later analysis, TCR nucleotide sequences were compared against IMGT/GENE-DB human TR gene sequences so that V and J genes could be assigned. The TCRdist pipeline was used in a later analysis to assign CDR3 sequences and most-parsimonious VDJ recombination scenarios. In a later analysis, every TCR beta chain was defined by the combination of its CDR3 amino acid sequence and its V-gene family, and reads without a unique V-gene family were dropped. A later analysis removed several hundred highly shared, low-generation-probability nucleotide sequences to deal with suspected cross-contamination and a sequencing artifact. For each public chain, a later analysis derived a clonal expansion index from normalized ranks of inferred template counts within each repertoire. In a later analysis, generation probabilities were computed using a VDJ recombination model fitted to out-of-frame rearrangements, and the results were checked against IGoR. Hypergeometric tests were used in a later analysis to score TCR-TCR, TCR-HLA and TCR-CMV co-occurrence, with a repertoire-size bias correction applied to the TCR pairs. False discovery rates were estimated in a later analysis by permuting HLA or CMV assignments 20 times. A later analysis grouped co-occurring TCRs with DBSCAN, adding TCRdist sequence similarity when clustering within HLA-allele-positive subsets. Repertoires with fewer than 30,000 or more than 120,000 public chains, plus five repertoires with anomalous nucleotide sharing, were excluded from co-occurrence clustering. Drawn from immuneACCESS, this table holds only the in-frame rearrangements with V and J called that TCRdb kept. Clones are partly lost; checked studies trace under half to an unresolved V gene and leave the rest unexplained. That table furnishes V, J and clone size, whereas the DNA furnished D and trimming. Here the sample has 150,000 to 200,000 clones; less than 80% occur a single time. The ten most abundant clones make up nearly 4.5% of the sample.

V is cut back by 0 bases and J by 11 bases, with 9 bases in the junction unmatched. Including the terminal cysteine and phenylalanine, the CDR3 comprises 15 residues. The CDR3 DNA has 45 bases and is translated from base 1. From the germline V gene, CDR1 is SGHDN and CDR2 is FVKESK. Here is what the overall study found, with its caveats: The study gave a list of roughly 150 TCR beta chains associated with cytomegalovirus. A cluster of highly shared sequence variants was judged likely to represent a technical artifact of the sequencing pipeline. A few of the identified cytomegalovirus-associated TCR beta chains were confirmed in vitro to be specific for cytomegalovirus antigens. Presence/absence analyses assumed roughly uniform sequencing depth across donors, an assumption that may not hold. Broadly in line with IMGT annotations, most TCR beta V segments showed up in productive rearrangements about 87% or about 30% of the time in an earlier analysis of 587 of the donors. Several of the top co-occurrence clusters appeared to be linked to parvovirus B19, influenza, CMV and Epstein-Barr virus, according to a later analysis. According to a later analysis, most CMV-associated TCR beta chains appeared to be HLA-restricted, and the HLA associations seemed to be driven largely by CMV exposure. Because some donors lacked HLA typing at each locus, the association tests relied only on the typed subset. Linkage disequilibrium might explain the correlated functional status among segregating V segments, but an unknown experimental factor could not be ruled out. According to a later genetic analysis, donors in an Asian-associated ancestry cluster had fewer N-insertions in productive TCRs than the approximately 690-donor mean. In a later analysis, HLA-associated TCR beta chains were found to be more clonally expanded and to have lower generation probabilities than equally common non-associated chains. Because the 87-base-pair reads could not distinguish some IMGT-functional V segments, including TRBV6-2 and TRBV6-3, those segments were excluded. This cohort had only TCR beta chains sequenced, and the lack of alpha or paired-chain data limited which features could be detected. Because counts were too low, about 15 rarely observed V segments, including chromosome 9 orphons, were left out of the earlier analysis of some 600 of the donors. According to a later analysis, TCR association rates differed among HLA loci, with DRB1 alleles showing the most associated TCRs and HLA-C alleles showing the fewest. The classifier was reported to diagnose cytomegalovirus status with high specificity and sensitivity in both the original and validation cohorts. Most TCR sequences were seen in very few donors, while some public TCRs were found in many individuals. For the cohort, immune exposure information was limited to CMV serostatus. Specific HLA alleles were associated with 15,000 to 20,000 TCR beta sequences at a false discovery rate of 0.05 in a later analysis. It was suggested by the authors that the approach could potentially be generalized to other disease states and immunological phenotypes. When HLA alleles, especially DR and DQ, strongly co-occurred, attributing TCR associations to individual alleles was difficult. In a later genetic analysis, a missense DCLRE1C variant was associated with V-gene and J-gene trimming of TCR beta chains, and the association was replicated in an independent cohort. A further reported finding was that TCR beta sequences accurately predicted the HLA-A and HLA-B alleles for most subjects in the first cohort.

In total, roughly 670 healthy bone marrow donors made up the cohort. At the time of sampling, all cohort members were nominally healthy, though unrecorded immune exposures were likely present. The donor tested CMV seropositive, placing the donor among the 290 or so seropositive members of the cohort. A peripheral blood sample was collected from each donor, and TCR beta sequencing was performed on peripheral blood mononuclear cells. The Qiagen DNeasy Blood Extraction Kit was used to extract genomic DNA from the blood cell samples. This TCR was sampled from a woman aged 25 to 39 in good health and CMV-seropositive. The V and J segments used are TRBV14 and TRBJ2-1; TRBD2 fits 8 bases in the junction. Sequenced sample: PBMCs. The DNA sequence is given as TGTGCCAGCAGCCAAGAAGGGCGGGGGGTTATTAAGCAGTTCTTC. The encoded protein is CASSQEGRGVIKQFF.